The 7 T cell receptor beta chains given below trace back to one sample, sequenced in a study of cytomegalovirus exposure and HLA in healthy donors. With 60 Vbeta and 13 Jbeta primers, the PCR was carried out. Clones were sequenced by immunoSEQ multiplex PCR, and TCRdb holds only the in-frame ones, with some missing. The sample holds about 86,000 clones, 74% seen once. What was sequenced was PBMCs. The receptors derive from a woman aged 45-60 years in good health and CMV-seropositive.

The CDR3 DNA is TGTGCCAGCAGCGTAGAACCCGGAGATGGCTACACCTTC. Translating gives CASSVEPGDGYTF. The chain combines TRBV9 with TRBJ1-2; D remains unclear. V was shortened by 0 bases and J by 6 bases, with 9 bases between the two germline ends. This CDR3 has 13 amino acids. Germline CDR1 and CDR2: SGDLS and YYNGEE. The full variable domain, completed using reference TRBV9 and TRBJ1-2, is DSGVTQTPKHLITATGQRVTLRCSPRSGDLSVYWYQQSLDQGLQFLIQYYNGEERAKGNILERFSAQQFPDLHSELNLSSLELGDSALYFCASSVEPGDGYTFGSGTRLTVV.

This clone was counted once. CDR3 sequence: CAFRVLMNTEAFF. For the CDR3, the DNA is TGTGCCTTCAGGGTTCTCATGAACACTGAAGCTTTCTTT. V usage is TRBV30 and J usage is TRBJ1-1, with D possibly being TRBD1 (5 bases). Trimming took off 7 bases at V and 0 bases at J, with 12 bases between the two ends. Germline V gene lookup returns CDR1 GTSNPN and CDR2 SVGIG (reference sequence). CDR3 length: 13 amino acids.

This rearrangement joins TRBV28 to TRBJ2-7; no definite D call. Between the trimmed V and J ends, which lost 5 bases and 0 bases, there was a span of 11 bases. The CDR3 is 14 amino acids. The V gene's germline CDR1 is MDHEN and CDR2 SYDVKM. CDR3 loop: CASSLDISSYEQYF. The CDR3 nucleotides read TGTGCCAGCAGTCTCGACATCAGCTCCTACGAGCAGTACTTC.

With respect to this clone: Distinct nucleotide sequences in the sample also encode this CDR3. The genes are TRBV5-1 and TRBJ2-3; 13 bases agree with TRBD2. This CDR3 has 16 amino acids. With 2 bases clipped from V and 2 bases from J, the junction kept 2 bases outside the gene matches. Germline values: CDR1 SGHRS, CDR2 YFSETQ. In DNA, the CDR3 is TGCGCCAGCAGCTTAGGACTAGCGGGGGTCACAGATACGCAGTATTTT. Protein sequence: CASSLGLAGVTDTQYF.

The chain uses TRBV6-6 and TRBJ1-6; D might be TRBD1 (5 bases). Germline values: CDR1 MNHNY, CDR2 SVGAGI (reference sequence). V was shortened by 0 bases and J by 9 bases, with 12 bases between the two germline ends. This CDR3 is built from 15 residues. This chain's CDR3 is CASSYSIRGGSPLHF. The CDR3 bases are TGTGCCAGCAGTTACTCGATAAGGGGTGGTTCACCCCTCCACTTT.

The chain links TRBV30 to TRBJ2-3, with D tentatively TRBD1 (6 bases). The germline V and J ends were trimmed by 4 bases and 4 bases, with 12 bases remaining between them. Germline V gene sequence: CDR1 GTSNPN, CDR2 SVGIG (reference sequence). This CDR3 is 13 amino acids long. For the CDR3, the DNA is TGTGCCTGGAATGTCAGGGGCCCAGATACGCAGTATTTT. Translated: CAWNVRGPDTQYF.

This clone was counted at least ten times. CDR3 DNA sequence: TGTGCCAGCAGCTTGTCCGGGACAGGGGCGGGAAACACTGAAGCTTTCTTT. Translation gives CASSLSGTGAGNTEAFF. This sequence joins TRBV5-6 and TRBJ1-1; 10 nucleotides line up with TRBD1. The CDR3 spans 17 residues. V shed 1 base and J 2 bases; nucleotides not matched to a gene: 8. Germline loops: CDR1 SGHDT, CDR2 YYEEEE.